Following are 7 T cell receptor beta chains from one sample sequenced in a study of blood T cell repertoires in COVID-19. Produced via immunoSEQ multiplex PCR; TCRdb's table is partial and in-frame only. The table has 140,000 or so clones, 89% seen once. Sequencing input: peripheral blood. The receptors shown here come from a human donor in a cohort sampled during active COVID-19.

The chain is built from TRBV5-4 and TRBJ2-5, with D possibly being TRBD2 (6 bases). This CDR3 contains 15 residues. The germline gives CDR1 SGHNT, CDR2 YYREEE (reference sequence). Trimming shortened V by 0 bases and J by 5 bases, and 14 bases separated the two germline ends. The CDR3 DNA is TGTGCCAGCAGCTTGGCCGGGGTTCGGGGGGAGACCCAGTACTTC. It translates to CASSLAGVRGETQYF.

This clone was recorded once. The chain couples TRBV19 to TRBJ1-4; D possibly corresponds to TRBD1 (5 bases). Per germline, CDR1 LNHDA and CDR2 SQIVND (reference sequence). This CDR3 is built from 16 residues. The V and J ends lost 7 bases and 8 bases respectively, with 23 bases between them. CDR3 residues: CASTNHTARAKEKLFF. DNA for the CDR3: TGTGCCAGTACCAATCACACTGCCAGGGCCAAAGAAAAACTGTTTTTT.

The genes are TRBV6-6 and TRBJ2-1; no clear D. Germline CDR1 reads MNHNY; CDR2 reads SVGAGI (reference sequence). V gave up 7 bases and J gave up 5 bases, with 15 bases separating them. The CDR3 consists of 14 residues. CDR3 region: CASINLGRNNEQFF. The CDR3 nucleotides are TGTGCCAGCATCAACCTCGGTCGAAACAATGAGCAGTTCTTC.

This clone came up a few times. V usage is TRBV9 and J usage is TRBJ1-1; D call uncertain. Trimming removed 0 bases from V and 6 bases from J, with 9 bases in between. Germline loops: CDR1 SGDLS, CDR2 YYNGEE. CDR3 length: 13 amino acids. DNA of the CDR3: TGTGCCAGCAGCGTAGGTCTCCAGGCTGAAGCTTTCTTT. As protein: CASSVGLQAEAFF.

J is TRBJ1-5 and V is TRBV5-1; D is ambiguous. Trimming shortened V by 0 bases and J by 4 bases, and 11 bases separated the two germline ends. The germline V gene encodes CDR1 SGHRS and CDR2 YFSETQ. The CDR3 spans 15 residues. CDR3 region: CASSLEAGGNQPQHF. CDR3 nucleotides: TGCGCCAGCAGCTTGGAGGCGGGTGGGAATCAGCCCCAGCATTTT.

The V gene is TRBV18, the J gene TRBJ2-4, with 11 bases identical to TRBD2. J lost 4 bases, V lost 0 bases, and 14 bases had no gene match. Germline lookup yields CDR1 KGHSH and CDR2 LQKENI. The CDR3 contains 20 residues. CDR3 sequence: CASSPPWLAGGLGPKNIQYF. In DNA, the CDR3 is TGTGCCAGCTCACCACCTTGGCTAGCGGGGGGTCTAGGGCCTAAAAACATTCAGTACTTC.

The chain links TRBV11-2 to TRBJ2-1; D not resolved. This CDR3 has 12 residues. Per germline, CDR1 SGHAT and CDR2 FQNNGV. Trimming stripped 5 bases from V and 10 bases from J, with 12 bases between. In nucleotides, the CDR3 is TGTGCCAGCAGCCCATTGAAACGGGAGCAGTTCTTC. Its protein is CASSPLKREQFF.